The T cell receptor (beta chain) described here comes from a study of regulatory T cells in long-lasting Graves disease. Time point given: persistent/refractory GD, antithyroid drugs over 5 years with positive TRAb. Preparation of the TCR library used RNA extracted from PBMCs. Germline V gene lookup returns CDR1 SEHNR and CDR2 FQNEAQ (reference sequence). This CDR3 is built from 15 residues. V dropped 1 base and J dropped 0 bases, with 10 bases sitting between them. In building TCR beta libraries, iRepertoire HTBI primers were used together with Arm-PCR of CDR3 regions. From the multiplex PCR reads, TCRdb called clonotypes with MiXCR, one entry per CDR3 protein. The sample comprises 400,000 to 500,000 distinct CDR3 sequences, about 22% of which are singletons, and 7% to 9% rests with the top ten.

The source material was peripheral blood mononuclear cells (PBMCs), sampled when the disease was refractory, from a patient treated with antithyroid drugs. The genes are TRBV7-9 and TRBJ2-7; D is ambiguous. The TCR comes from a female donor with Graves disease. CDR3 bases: TGTGCCAGCAGCTTAGTCGGCGAACCCTCCTACGAGCAGTACTTC. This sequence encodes CASSLVGEPSYEQYF.